This entry features one T cell receptor beta chain sequence. The sample originates from a study of CD8+CD57+ T cells in acquired aplastic anemia. About the research overall: Where healthy donors were concerned, CD4+ cells averaged about 10 million reads.

Genomic DNA templated the TCR beta VDJ and CDR3 profiling. Each CDR3 protein gets one entry after TCRdb re-called the reads with MiXCR. The sample shows some 210,000 distinct CDR3 sequences, approximately 57% of them seen only once. The TCR sequence derives from a human donor in good health. The sequenced material came from sorted CD4+, CD8+, or CD8+CD57+ T cells (not recorded which) from PBMCs.

The CDR3 region is CASSYVSKIYEQYF. The CDR3 nucleotides are TGTGCCAGCAGTTACGTCAGTAAAATCTACGAGCAGTACTTC. The gene calls are TRBV6-5 and TRBJ2-7; D gene ambiguous. The CDR3 consists of 14 residues. V shed 2 bases and J shed 3 bases, with 11 bases lying between them. Per germline, CDR1 MNHEY and CDR2 SVGAGI.